The source of this T cell receptor (beta chain) is a study of T cell repertoires in cytomegalovirus infection. Findings of the study overall: Clonotypes of TCR beta that were HLA-C-restricted and CMV-specific dominated the ex vivo response. Cumulative public TCR beta family frequency identified CMV carriers with the relevant HLA.

TCRdb reanalysed the reads using MiXCR and keeps one entry per CDR3 protein. The table includes 80,000 or so distinct CDR3 sequences, approximately 39% detected once. This clonotype was counted at least ten times. Its matching antigen is unknown. The V gene lost 3 bases and the J gene lost 2 bases, with 13 bases spanning the gap. Germline CDR1 SGHAT, CDR2 FQNNGV. CDR3 length: 15 residues. Sequenced here: CD8+ T cells from cultured PBMCs, sampled from culture after CMV antigen stimulation. The rearrangement joins TRBV11-2 to TRBJ1-2; possible D gene TRBD1, 6 bases. The TCR was taken from a human donor in good health (CMV status not recorded). Some clones in this sample may be carry-over from other donors' samples. For the CDR3, the DNA is TGTGCCAGCAGCTTTTCGGACAGACCGAACTATGGCTACACCTTC. It encodes CASSFSDRPNYGYTF. Based on the CDR3 plus reference TRBV11-2 and TRBJ1-2, the full variable domain is EAGVAQSPRYKIIEKRQSVAFWCNPISGHATLYWYQQILGQGPKLLIQFQNNGVVDDSQLPKDRFSAERLKGVDSTLKIQPAKLEDSAVYLCASSFSDRPNYGYTFGSGTRLTVV.